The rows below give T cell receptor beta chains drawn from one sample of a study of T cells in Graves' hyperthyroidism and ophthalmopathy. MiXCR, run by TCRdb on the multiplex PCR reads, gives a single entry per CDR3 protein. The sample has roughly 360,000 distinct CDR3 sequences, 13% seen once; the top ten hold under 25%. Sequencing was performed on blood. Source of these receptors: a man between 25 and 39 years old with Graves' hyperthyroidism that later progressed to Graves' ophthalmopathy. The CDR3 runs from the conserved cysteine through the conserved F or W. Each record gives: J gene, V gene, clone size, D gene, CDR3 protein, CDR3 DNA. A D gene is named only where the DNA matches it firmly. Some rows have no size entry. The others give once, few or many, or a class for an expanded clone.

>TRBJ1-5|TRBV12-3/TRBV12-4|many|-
CASSLEGGNQPQHF
TGTGCCAGCAGCTTAGAAGGGGGCAATCAGCCCCAGCATTTT
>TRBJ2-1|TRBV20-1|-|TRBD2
CSARDRQRGDNEQFF
TGCAGTGCTAGAGATAGACAGCGGGGCGACAATGAGCAGTTCTTC
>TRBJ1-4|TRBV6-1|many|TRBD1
CASSSRGRGEKLFF
TGTGCCAGCAGTTCCAGGGGGCGCGGTGAAAAACTGTTTTTT
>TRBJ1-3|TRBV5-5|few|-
CASSFLVQAGNTIYF
TGTGCCAGCAGCTTCTTGGTCCAAGCTGGAAACACCATATATTTT
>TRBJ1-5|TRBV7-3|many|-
CASSLPEHGGNQPQHF
TGTGCCAGCAGCTTACCCGAACATGGAGGCAATCAGCCCCAGCATTTT
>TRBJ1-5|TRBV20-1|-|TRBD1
CSASRDRANQPQHF
TGCAGTGCCAGCCGGGACAGGGCCAATCAGCCCCAGCATTTT
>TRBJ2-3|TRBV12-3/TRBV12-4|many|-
CASSPTGDTQYF
TGTGCCAGCAGTCCGACTGGAGATACGCAGTATTTT
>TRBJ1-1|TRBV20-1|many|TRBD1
CSARATGQGTEAFF
TGCAGTGCTAGGGCTACGGGACAGGGCACTGAAGCTTTCTTT
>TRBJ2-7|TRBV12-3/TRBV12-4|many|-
CASSEPGHEQYF
TGTGCCAGCAGTGAACCGGGCCACGAGCAGTACTTC
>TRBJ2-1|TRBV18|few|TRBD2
CASSPLGGLAGGPHGEQFF
TGTGCCAGCTCACCGCTAGGGGGACTAGCGGGGGGTCCTCATGGTGAGCAGTTCTTC
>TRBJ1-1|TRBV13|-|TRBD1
CASSFRDRGTEAFF
TGTGCCAGCAGCTTCCGGGACAGGGGCACTGAAGCTTTCTTT
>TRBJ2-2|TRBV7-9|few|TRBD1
CASSSTRDRGLNTGELFF
TGTGCCAGCAGCAGCACCCGGGACAGGGGCTTGAACACCGGGGAGCTGTTTTTT
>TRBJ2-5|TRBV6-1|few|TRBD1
CASSTTGAHQETQYF
TGTGCCAGCAGTACGACAGGGGCCCATCAAGAGACCCAGTACTTC
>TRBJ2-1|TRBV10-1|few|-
CASSEFTAGTQFF
TGCGCCAGCAGTGAGTTCACAGCAGGAACCCAGTTCTTC
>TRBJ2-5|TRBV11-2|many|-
CASSVGVQETQYF
TGTGCCAGCAGCGTCGGGGTACAAGAGACCCAGTACTTC
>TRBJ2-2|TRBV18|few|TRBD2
CASSRTEAGGPNTGELFF
TGTGCCAGCTCCCGCACAGAGGCGGGGGGACCGAACACCGGGGAGCTGTTTTTT